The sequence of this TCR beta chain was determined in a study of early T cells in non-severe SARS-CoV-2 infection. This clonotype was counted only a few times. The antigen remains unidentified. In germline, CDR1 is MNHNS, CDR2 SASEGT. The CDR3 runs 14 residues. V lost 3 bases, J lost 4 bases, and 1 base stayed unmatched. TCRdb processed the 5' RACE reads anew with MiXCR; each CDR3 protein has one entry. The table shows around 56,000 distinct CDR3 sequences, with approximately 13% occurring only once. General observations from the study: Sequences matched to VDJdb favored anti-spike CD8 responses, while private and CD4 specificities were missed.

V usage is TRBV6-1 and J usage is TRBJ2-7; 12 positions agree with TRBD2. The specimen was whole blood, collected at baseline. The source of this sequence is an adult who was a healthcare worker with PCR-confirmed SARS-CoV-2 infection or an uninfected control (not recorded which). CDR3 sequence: CASSETSGGYEQYF. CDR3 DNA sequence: TGTGCCAGCAGTGAGACTAGCGGGGGATACGAGCAGTACTTC.